This TCR beta chain originates from a study of vaccination and CD4 T cells after COVID-19 (dated by TCRdb to 2021 to 2024). For the study in its entirety: SARS-CoV-2 positivity had been established in the convalescent patients by nasal swab PCR, and mild disease was recorded in roughly 10 of these patients and severe disease in one. In 10 COVID-19 convalescent patients and 4 infection-naive healthy vaccine recipients, researchers compared the spike-specific CD4+ TCR repertoire from before mRNA vaccination with the repertoire from after. Post-vaccine blood samples were obtained a median of approximately 74 days after the second vaccine dose, with a range of 14 to 241 days. As controls, cultures received a CEFX viral epitope pool (the positive control), an HIV-1 Nef peptide pool (the negative control), or no peptide at all. For a few convalescent patients, samples were collected at an early post-vaccination timepoint (day 14) as well as at a late post-vaccination timepoint (days 161 to 241). Post-COVID blood samples from convalescent patients were collected a median of around 110 days after diagnosis, with a range of about 30 to 170 days. In the convalescent cohort there were six males and four females, among whom were two Hispanic individuals, seven Caucasians, two Asians and one multiracial person. Each participant got two doses of either the Pfizer-BioNTech BNT162b2 vaccine (n=8) or the Moderna mRNA-1273 vaccine (n=2). The cultures were stimulated with overlapping spike peptide pools from SARS-CoV-2 and from the common cold coronaviruses HCoV-NL63, HCoV-OC43 and HCoV-229E.

Read against the paper, the sample's time point label means: late sampling 161 to 241 days after vaccination in a few convalescent patients. The sample's treatment or condition label, in plain terms: approximately 9-day PBMC culture with coronavirus spike peptide pools or control peptides (ViraFEST assay). The ViraFEST assay, used in the study, expanded antigen-specific T cells with peptide pools and then identified the expanded clonotypes through TCR sequencing. The convalescent patients' positive SARS-CoV-2 PCR tests were from March to December 2020, which was before the Alpha, Beta and Delta variants emerged in the United States. Each well held roughly 2.2 million PBMCs cultured in IMDM containing around 5% human AB serum and around 10 IU/ml IL-2, with around 9.2 ug/ml peptide pools added. On days 3 and 7, half of the culture medium was replaced with fresh IL-2-containing medium. Once the cells had been in culture for approximately 10 days, the EasySep CD4+ T cell isolation kit was used to isolate CD4+ T cells by negative selection. Ficoll-Paque Plus gradient centrifugation was used to isolate PBMCs from whole blood, and the isolated PBMCs were then either used fresh or cryopreserved at -140C. In general, triplicate wells were set up for every culture condition.

The library was built by means of PCR. At the Johns Hopkins FTIC core, DNA from the cultured CD4+ T cells underwent TCR sequencing with the Oncomine TCR Beta short-read assay. The QIAamp micro DNA kit was used to extract genomic DNA from the cultured CD4+ T cells. The Oncomine TCR Beta libraries from cultured CD4+ T cells were pooled using unique dual indexes and then sequenced on an Illumina iSeq 100. In the paper's pipeline: Non-productive sequences were filtered out, and CDR3s that did not start with C, did not end with F or W, or were shorter than 7 amino acids were discarded. Antigen-specific clonotypes were identified with the MANAFEST web application by comparing peptide-stimulated wells with reference and other culture wells. To be called positive, a clone needed an FDR below 0.05, an odds ratio above 5, and a productive frequency above 0.1% in at least two of three replicate wells. A clonotype was classed as cross-reactive if the clonotype showed significant expansion both in SARS-CoV-2 spike wells and in at least one common cold coronavirus spike condition. CDR3 homology was assessed with Levenshtein distances (stringdist) and unrooted phylogenetic trees (ape) in R version 3.6.1. Through fastp at Q25 and MiXCR, TCRdb rebuilt clones from the public reads, retaining in-frame beta chains. Rows with a matching CDR3 protein are joined into one entry that keeps the most common DNA and genes. TCRdb, rather than the study authors, made the V and J calls. Across this sample there are approximately 18,000 distinct CDR3 sequences, with roughly two fifths seen only once. About a sixth of the sample rests with the top ten.

Broader findings and caveats from the paper: Of the vaccine-specific clones found in convalescent patients, nearly all (304 of 307) were mono-reactive for SARS-CoV-2 spike instead of being cross-reactive with common cold coronaviruses. An increase in the median number of SARS-CoV-2-reactive clonotypes from 20 to 25 after infection to roughly 38 after vaccination was observed, but the change was not found to be significant. Relatively few convalescent patients were included in the study, and early timepoints after natural infection were not analyzed. Among convalescent patients, a median about 87% of the SARS-CoV-2-reactive clones seen after vaccination appeared only after vaccination, which suggests priming specific to the vaccine.

From the germline V gene (reference sequence), CDR1 is LNHDA and CDR2 is SQIVND. The CDR3, from cysteine to phenylalanine, totals 13 residues. Only the CDR3 DNA stays, 39 bases, in frame from base 1. Trimming removed 5 bases from V and 3 bases from J, leaving 8 bases between the germline ends. This clonotype is deemed medium-sized (0.01 to 0.1%). Its antigen is not yet known. No base quality information exists; no much larger clone differs at one position. The sequencing used CD4+ T cells from blood, cultured in vitro, collected about 7 months after SARS-CoV-2 vaccination. The TCR comes from a human donor who had recovered from COVID-19. The receptor chain draws on TRBV19 and TRBJ1-5; no confident D gene assignment can be made. The DNA is TGTGCCAGTAGTCCCCCATACAATCAGCCCCAGCATTTT. This codes for CASSPPYNQPQHF.